The following is a T cell receptor beta chain sequence with its context. It lacks a known antigen. No quality values exist for individual bases; no much larger clone is one base distant. The data were obtained in a study of shared clonotypes between healthy human individuals (dated by TCRdb to the early 2020s). Study-level background: A few men and a couple of women, aged 18 to 49 years, made up the cohort. Per donor, three plates each were used for CD4 naive and CD4 memory, two for CD8 naive, and one for CD8 memory. Blood TCR repertoires of several healthy adults were deeply sequenced to estimate repertoire size and the extent of clonotype sharing between individuals. To increase sequencing depth and limit assay-specific biases, TCR repertoire library preparation and sequencing were carried out by different laboratories using diverse techniques. Leukapheresis yielded between about 0.8 and 8.9 billion PBMCs per donor. What the research found in general, with its limitations: Compared with non-shared clonotypes, the clonotypes found in all four sorted-subset donors had higher generation probabilities. Rarefaction of sorted-subset datasets indicated incomplete sequencing despite the large sequencing depth. Across a handful of donors, approximately 5% of naive CD4, 3.5% of naive CD8, about 2% of memory CD4, and about 0.4% of memory CD8 clonotypes were shared. Only blood was sampled, and tissue TCR repertoires likely differ from those in blood. Because the study included a small number of donors, the genetic and exposure-history diversity represented was limited. Pairwise subsampling indicated that sequencing depth was expected to affect the degree of clonotype sharing among donors. Estimated clonotype richness was generally larger for naive than for memory subsets.

Using the deep immunoSEQ assay, TCR CDR3 regions were amplified from genomic DNA by multiplex PCR. Genomic DNA extracted from each cell subset was distributed evenly over all wells of several immunoSEQ 96-well plates, and each plate served as one replicate. For sorted subsets, about 200 ng genomic DNA, equal to 25,000 to 35,000 T cell genomes, was loaded into each replicate PCR. The purified libraries were quantified using a Qubit 3.0 fluorometer, sized with a Bioanalyzer 2100, and then quantified again using the KAPA Library Quantification kit. Every immunoSEQ 96-well plate was sequenced on a dedicated single-read 150-cycle Illumina NextSeq 550 flow cell. Per the authors' processing: Because the immunoSEQ output included only junctional sequences and no quality scores, the filtering could not be the same as the filtering used for full-length reads. To assign V/J genes and CDR3, sequences were annotated against IMGT germline references using PyIR, a Python wrapper for IgBLAST v1.9. Reads with weak V/J assignments (E-value above 1e-6), missing CDR3, stop codons, out-of-frame junctions, or ambiguous translated residues were removed. V3J clonotypes were defined by identical inferred V gene, J gene, and CDR3 amino acid sequence. Percentage overlap between repertoires was calculated by dividing the number of shared unique clonotypes by the size of the smaller repertoire. Repertoire richness was assessed with RTK rarefaction, the Chao1 estimator, and Recon v2.1 estimates of unobserved clonotypes. Generation probabilities for all TCRbeta clonotypes obtained by the gDNA method from a handful of donors were computed using OLGA. Sourced from immuneACCESS, this table was stored by TCRdb with only in-frame sequences that have V and J called. A share of the clones is absent; for the studies checked, an unresolved V gene accounts for under half, and the remainder has no known explanation. That table is the source of V, J and clone size, and D and trimming were worked out from the DNA. The sample table records roughly 720,000 clones; 90% of these occur just once. Of the sample, 30% to 40% falls within the top ten clones.

Including the terminal cysteine and phenylalanine, the CDR3 comprises 15 residues. The DNA shown is the 45-base CDR3, in frame from base 1. From a lookup of the germline V gene, CDR1 and CDR2 are SGHTA and FQGTGA. Unmatched junction bases come to 4, with V trimmed by 3 bases and J by 2 bases. The donors were healthy, HIV-negative adults who had no recently reported acute infections or vaccinations. Every donor was a Caucasian adult residing in Nashville, Tennessee, USA. CD8 memory samples consisted of magnetically selected CD45RO+ cells combined with CCR7-negative CD45RA+ effector memory (TemRA) cells. Blood was collected by leukapheresis, and PBMCs were isolated by Ficoll-Histopaque density gradient centrifugation and then cryopreserved in liquid nitrogen vapor phase. Purity and quantity of every magnetically sorted T cell population were checked by analytical flow cytometry. From each sorted fraction, genomic DNA was isolated and quantified by UV absorbance on a Nanodrop 2000c.

The TCR comes from a man aged 18 to 30 in good health. Some clones in this sample may be carry-over from other donors' samples. The material sequenced was memory CD8+ T cells from PBMCs. Read against the paper, the sample's cell subset or site label means: CD45RO+ cells pooled with CCR7-negative TemRA cells. In this chain, TRBV7-3 is recombined with TRBJ2-3; 8 bases in the junction line up with TRBD2. Read as DNA, the sequence is TGTGCCAGCAGCTTGGTAGCGGGGAACACAGATACGCAGTATTTT. It translates as CASSLVAGNTDTQYF.